The subject of this entry is one T cell receptor (beta chain). Its antigen is still unknown. Cyclophosphamide on days +3 and +4 followed busulfan-fludarabine conditioning and a marrow graft. The data belong to a study of T cells after posttransplantation cyclophosphamide. Study results and limitations: Skin or GI-infiltrating T cells shared few TRB sequences with blood. TRB clonality was highly associated with recipient CMV seropositivity and reactivation. Donor CD8+ memory clones often dominated recipient blood repertoires at later times.

The CDR3 contains 14 residues. Germline V CDR1 and CDR2: SGHVS, FNYEAQ. J was trimmed by 5 bases and V by 4 bases; bases with no gene match: 5. TCRdb's table, derived via immunoSEQ multiplex PCR, lists solely in-frame clones and lacks some. Of about 2,500 clones listed, 85% are singletons. The source material was PBMCs, sampled after allogeneic stem cell transplant with posttransplant cyclophosphamide. This chain joins TRBV7-6 and TRBJ1-1; 9 bases are a match to TRBD1. The sequence was obtained from a male patient in his 30s who received an allogeneic stem cell transplant from a related donor, was CMV-positive, and had acute GVHD only. Among the T cells, some may be from the graft donor. CDR3 in DNA: TGTGCCAGCAGCTCCCGACAGGGGGGTACTGAAGCTTTCTTT. Its translation is CASSSRQGGTEAFF.